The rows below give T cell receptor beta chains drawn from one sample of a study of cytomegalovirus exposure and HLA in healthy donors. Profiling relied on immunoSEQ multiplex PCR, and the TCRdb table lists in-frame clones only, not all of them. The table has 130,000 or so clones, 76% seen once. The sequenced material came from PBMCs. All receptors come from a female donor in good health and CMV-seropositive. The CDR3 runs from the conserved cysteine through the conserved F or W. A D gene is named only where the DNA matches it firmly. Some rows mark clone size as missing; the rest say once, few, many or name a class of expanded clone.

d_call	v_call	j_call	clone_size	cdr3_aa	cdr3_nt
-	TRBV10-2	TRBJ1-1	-	CASSEAVLNTEAFF	TGCGCCAGCAGTGAGGCAGTACTAAACACTGAAGCTTTCTTT
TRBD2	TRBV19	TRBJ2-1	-	CASSWLAGVGEQFF	TGTGCCAGTAGTTGGCTAGCGGGAGTGGGTGAGCAGTTCTTC
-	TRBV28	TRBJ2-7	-	CASSLSGYIGHEQYF	TGTGCCAGCAGTTTGTCCGGGTATATAGGCCACGAGCAGTACTTC
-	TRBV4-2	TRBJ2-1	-	CASSHDLANEQFF	TGTGCCAGCAGCCATGACCTAGCGAATGAGCAGTTCTTC
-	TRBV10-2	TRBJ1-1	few	CASRRSVNTEAFF	TGCGCCAGCAGGCGAAGTGTGAACACTGAAGCTTTCTTT
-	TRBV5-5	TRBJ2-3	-	CASSLDRASTDTQYF	TGTGCCAGCAGCTTGGACAGGGCTAGCACAGATACGCAGTATTTT
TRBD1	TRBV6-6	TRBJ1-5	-	CASSDGQGADQPQHF	TGTGCCAGCAGTGACGGGCAGGGGGCGGATCAGCCCCAGCATTTT
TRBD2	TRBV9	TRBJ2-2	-	CASSVDGAGANTGELFF	TGTGCCAGCAGCGTAGATGGAGCGGGAGCCAACACCGGGGAGCTGTTTTTT
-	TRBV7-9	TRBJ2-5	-	CASSLGSVQETQYF	TGTGCCAGCAGCTTAGGGAGCGTCCAAGAGACCCAGTACTTC
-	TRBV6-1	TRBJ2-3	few	CASSVQRGASTDTQYF	TGTGCCAGCAGTGTTCAAAGGGGTGCTAGCACAGATACGCAGTATTTT